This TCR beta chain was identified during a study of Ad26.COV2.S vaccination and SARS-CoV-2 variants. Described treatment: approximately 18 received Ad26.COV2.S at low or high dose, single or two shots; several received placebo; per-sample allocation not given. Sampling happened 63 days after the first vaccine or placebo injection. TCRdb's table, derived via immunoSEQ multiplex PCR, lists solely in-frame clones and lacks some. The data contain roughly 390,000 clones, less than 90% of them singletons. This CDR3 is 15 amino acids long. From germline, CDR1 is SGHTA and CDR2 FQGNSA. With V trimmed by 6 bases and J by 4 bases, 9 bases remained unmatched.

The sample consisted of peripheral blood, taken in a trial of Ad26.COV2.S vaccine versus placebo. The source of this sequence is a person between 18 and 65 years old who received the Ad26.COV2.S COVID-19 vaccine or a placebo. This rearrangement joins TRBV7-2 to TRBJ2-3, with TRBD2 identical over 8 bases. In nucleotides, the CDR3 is TGTGCCAGCAGTTTCATCGGGGGGGCCGCAGATACGCAGTATTTT. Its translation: CASSFIGGAADTQYF.